This T cell receptor beta chain originates from a study of early T cells in non-severe SARS-CoV-2 infection. Looking at the study overall: Sequencing was performed on bulk RNA from unsorted whole blood, leaving chains unpaired. General study results and limits: VDJdb-based annotation leaned toward anti-spike CD8 responses and missed private and CD4 specificities.

Individual cDNA molecules were tagged with unique molecular identifiers. TCRdb re-called the 5' RACE reads with MiXCR, one entry per CDR3 protein. The profile shows roughly 50,000 distinct CDR3 sequences, over 7.5% of them singletons. The CDR3 extends over 15 amino acids. V lost 3 bases to trimming and J lost 6 bases; unmatched junction nucleotides: 5. Per germline, CDR1 MNHEY and CDR2 SMNVEV (reference sequence). With respect to this clonotype: Its matching antigen is unknown.

The chain couples TRBV27 to TRBJ2-2; 9 positions match TRBD1. This TCR was recovered from an adult who was a healthcare worker with PCR-confirmed SARS-CoV-2 infection or an uninfected control (not recorded which). Sequencing was carried out using whole blood. The CDR3, as DNA: TGTGCCAGCAGTTTGTGGACAGGGGTCGCCGGGGAGCTGTTTTTT. Its translation: CASSLWTGVAGELFF.